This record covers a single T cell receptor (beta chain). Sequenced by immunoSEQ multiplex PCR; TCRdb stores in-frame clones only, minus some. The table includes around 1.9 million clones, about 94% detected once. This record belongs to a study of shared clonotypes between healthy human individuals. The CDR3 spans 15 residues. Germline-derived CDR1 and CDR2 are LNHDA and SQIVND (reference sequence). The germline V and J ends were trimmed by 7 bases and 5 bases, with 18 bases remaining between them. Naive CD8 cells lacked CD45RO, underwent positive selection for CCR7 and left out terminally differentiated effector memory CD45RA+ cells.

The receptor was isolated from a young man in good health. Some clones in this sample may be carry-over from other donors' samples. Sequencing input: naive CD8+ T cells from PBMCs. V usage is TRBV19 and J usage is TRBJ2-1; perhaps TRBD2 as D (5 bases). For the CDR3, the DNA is TGTGCCAGTACTGCTACCTCACTAGGACACAATGAGCAGTTCTTC. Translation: CASTATSLGHNEQFF.